Presented here are 20 T cell receptor beta chains from one specimen sequenced in a study of blood T cells in healthy people across ages. A sample-barcoded 5' primer and a J-beta primer mix were used in a second PCR of roughly 7 to 11 cycles. TCRdb ran MiXCR on the 5' RACE reads and lists one entry per CDR3 protein. This sample has about 600,000 distinct CDR3 sequences, with roughly 48% found just once. Sequencing input: blood. The source of these receptors is a man older than 75 in good health.

The table lists this clonotype with a few counts. The rearrangement uses TRBV27 and TRBJ2-3; D might be TRBD1 or TRBD2, each matching 5 bases. The CDR3 loop spans 18 amino acids. Looked up from germline, CDR1 is MNHEY and CDR2 is SMNVEV (reference sequence). The V and J ends lost 7 bases and 1 base respectively, with 24 bases between them. This CDR3 is CASNSGARAFVGTDTQYF. The CDR3 nucleotides are TGTGCCAGCAACTCCGGGGCTAGAGCCTTCGTAGGCACAGATACGCAGTATTTT.

This chain connects TRBV5-1 to TRBJ1-1; 8 nucleotides match TRBD1. The CDR3 spans 12 residues. Trimming removed 0 bases from V and 12 bases from J; junction bases left unmatched: 4. CDR1 SGHRS and CDR2 YFSETQ come from the germline V gene. The CDR3 protein is CASSLEQGGPFF. DNA of the CDR3: TGCGCCAGCAGCTTGGAACAGGGGGGACCTTTCTTT.

The chain uses TRBV20-1 and TRBJ2-5, with no clear D. Trimming cost V 0 bases and J 11 bases, with 16 bases left between them. The CDR3 sequence is 13 residues long. Germline CDR1 is DFQATT and CDR2 is SNEGSKA (reference sequence). CDR3 in DNA: TGCAGTGCTAGAGACAGACCCTCCAATGAGCAGTACTTC. Encoded protein: CSARDRPSNEQYF.

This clonotype was observed a few times. The chain carries TRBV7-6 and TRBJ2-7, with D possibly being TRBD1 (5 bases). The CDR3 spans 17 residues. V was shortened by 0 bases and J by 1 base, with 16 bases between the two germline ends. Germline CDR1 SGHVS, CDR2 FNYEAQ. The CDR3 coding sequence is TGTGCCAGCAGCTTAGCGGCTCAGGACAAAGAGTCCTACGAGCAGTACTTC. Translating gives CASSLAAQDKESYEQYF.

This clonotype showed up just a few times. This could be a read error, since a much larger clone is one nucleotide away. The chain uses TRBV6-6 and TRBJ2-5, with 13 nucleotides matching TRBD2. This CDR3 has 14 amino acids. Trimming took 6 bases from V and 12 from J; bases not matched to a gene: 10. Germline-derived CDR1 and CDR2 are MNHNY and SVGAGI (reference sequence). The CDR3 sequence is CASRPGLAGRFEYF. CDR3 coding DNA: TGTGCCAGCAGACCGGGACTAGCGGGAAGGTTCGAGTACTTC.

This clonotype was picked up a small number of times. This rearrangement joins TRBV5-4 to TRBJ2-1; 9 nucleotides agree with TRBD1. CDR1 SGHNT and CDR2 YYREEE come from the germline V gene (reference sequence). The CDR3 consists of 15 residues. J was trimmed by 9 bases and V by 2 bases; bases with no gene match: 9. As DNA, the CDR3 is TGTGCCAGCAGCTTACCGGGACAGGGTTATAGTGAGCAGTTCTTC. It codes for CASSLPGQGYSEQFF.

The V gene is TRBV20-1, the J gene TRBJ2-1, with 8 bases matching TRBD2. The CDR3 extends over 15 amino acids. The germline V gene encodes CDR1 DFQATT and CDR2 SNEGSKA (reference sequence). Unmatched junction bases numbered 6, after V lost 5 bases and J lost 0 bases. Here the CDR3 DNA reads TGCAGTGCTCCACCGGGACTAGGCTCCTACAATGAGCAGTTCTTC. It specifies CSAPPGLGSYNEQFF.

In the case of this clonotype: One junction end does not reproduce the germline sequence, and a read error may be involved. The chain is built from TRBV25-1 and TRBJ1-1; the D gene is possibly TRBD1 (5 bases). Germline CDR1 is MGHDK and CDR2 is SYGVNS. CDR3 length: 14 amino acids. The CDR3 here is CASSESQGYTKAFF. The CDR3 DNA is TGTGCCAGCAGTGAATCCCAGGGTTACACTAAAGCTTTCTTT.

This rearrangement joins TRBV20-1 to TRBJ1-2, with 10 positions matching TRBD1. V was pared by 0 bases and J by 5 bases, with 6 bases of the junction left unmatched. The germline gives CDR1 DFQATT, CDR2 SNEGSKA (reference sequence). The CDR3 is 15 residues long. The DNA of the CDR3 is TGCAGTGCTAGAGATCAGACAGGGGGCATTTATGGCTACACCTTC. Protein: CSARDQTGGIYGYTF.

This chain uses TRBV7-2 with TRBJ1-1; tentatively, D is TRBD1 (5 bases). This CDR3 is 13 amino acids long. CDR1 and CDR2 from the germline V gene are SGHTA and FQGNSA. Trimming left V 7 bases short and J 0 bases short, with 9 bases between. CDR3 DNA sequence: TGTGCCAGCAAGACAGACATGAACACTGAAGCTTTCTTT. It is translated as CASKTDMNTEAFF.

This clonotype was observed at least ten times. The chain carries TRBV28 and TRBJ2-7; possible D gene TRBD1, 6 bases. CDR3 length: 14 amino acids. From germline, CDR1 is MDHEN and CDR2 SYDVKM. V lost 4 bases, J lost 3 bases, and 13 bases lay in between. The CDR3 DNA is TGTGCCAGCAGTTCCACTCAGGGGTTCTACGAGCAGTACTTC. Its protein is CASSSTQGFYEQYF.

This clonotype was counted only a few times. The chain couples TRBV15 to TRBJ2-4; D is unresolved. The V gene's germline CDR1 is LNHNV and CDR2 YYDKDF (reference sequence). This CDR3 is 18 amino acids long. Trimming left V 1 base short and J 0 bases short, with 16 bases between. CDR3 sequence reads: CATSRVVVEDLAKNIQYF. The CDR3 nucleotides read TGTGCCACCAGCAGAGTGGTTGTTGAGGATCTAGCCAAAAACATTCAGTACTTC.

This sequence joins TRBV19 and TRBJ2-1, with 10 bases fitting TRBD2. The CDR3 sequence is 16 residues long. Looked up from germline, CDR1 is LNHDA and CDR2 is SQIVND (reference sequence). V was pared by 6 bases and J by 4 bases, with 9 bases of the junction left unmatched. The CDR3 nucleotides are TGTGCCAGTAGCGAGACCGGGACTAGCGCTTACAATGAGCAGTTCTTC. Amino acid sequence: CASSETGTSAYNEQFF.

The genes are TRBV9 and TRBJ2-7; 7 bases map to TRBD1. The trim removed 2 bases at V and 6 bases at J, leaving 5 bases unmatched. This CDR3 spans 13 amino acids. Germline lookup yields CDR1 SGDLS and CDR2 YYNGEE. In nucleotides, the CDR3 is TGTGCCAGCAGCGTTAATACAGGGGTCGAGCAGTACTTC. It is translated as CASSVNTGVEQYF.

The chain links TRBV7-3 to TRBJ1-2; the D is unclear. Germline V gene lookup returns CDR1 SGHTA and CDR2 FQGTGA. V lost 3 bases and J 8 bases, leaving 16 bases between the germline ends. This CDR3 is 14 amino acids long. The CDR3 coding sequence is TGTGCCAGCAGCTTGGACGGTGGCCTCGGGGGCTACACCTTC. Translating gives CASSLDGGLGGYTF.

In the case of this clonotype: A read error may be the cause here, since a much bigger clone is one base away. The chain carries TRBV7-2 and TRBJ2-1, with 12 bases aligning to TRBD2. The V and J ends lost 2 bases and 12 bases, in that order; junction bases with no gene match: 14. This CDR3 is 17 amino acids long. Germline CDR1 SGHTA, CDR2 FQGNSA. CDR3 nucleotide sequence: TGTGCCAGCAGCTTAACACGGACTAGCGGGGCACATGGTGGGCAGTTCTTC. Translated, it gives CASSLTRTSGAHGGQFF.

This clonotype occurred a few times. The chain employs TRBV7-2 and TRBJ2-7; TRBD1 might be the D (6 bases). CDR3 size: 13 residues. V dropped 4 bases and J dropped 3 bases, with 10 bases sitting between them. Germline V gene sequence: CDR1 SGHTA, CDR2 FQGNSA. This chain's CDR3 is CASSSSQGYEQYF. In DNA form, the CDR3 reads TGTGCCAGCAGCTCGTCACAGGGCTACGAGCAGTACTTC.

The chain has TRBV29-1 and TRBJ1-1; weak D call: TRBD1 (5 bases). V lost 5 bases, J lost 1 base, and 11 bases lay in between. This CDR3 comprises 13 residues. The germline V gene has CDR1 SQVTM and CDR2 ANQGSEA. CDR3 DNA sequence: TGCAGCGTTCCCGGAACAGGGAACACTGAAGCTTTCTTT. It is translated as CSVPGTGNTEAFF. Full variable domain (remainder filled in from reference TRBV29-1 and TRBJ1-1): SAVISQKPSRDICQRGTSLTIQCQVDSQVTMMFWYRQQPGQSLTLIATANQGSEATYESGFVIDKFPISRPNLTFSTLTVSNMSPEDSSIYLCSVPGTGNTEAFFGQGTRLTVV.

The table lists this clonotype with a few counts. The J gene is TRBJ1-5, the V gene TRBV29-1; D remains ambiguous. CDR3 length equals 12 residues. Trimming took 4 bases from V and 6 from J, leaving 10 bases between them. Germline CDR1 and CDR2: SQVTM and ANQGSEA. The CDR3 DNA is TGCAGCGTTGGGGATAATTTTCAGCCCCAGCATTTT. Protein product: CSVGDNFQPQHF.

This rearrangement joins TRBV27 to TRBJ2-7; TRBD1 agrees at 9 bases. The CDR3 consists of 15 residues. J was trimmed by 3 bases and V by 4 bases; bases with no gene match: 7. From germline, CDR1 is MNHEY and CDR2 SMNVEV (reference sequence). The DNA for the CDR3 is TGTGCCAGCAGTTGGGCTATGGGACAGGGCTACGAGCAGTACTTC. It is translated as CASSWAMGQGYEQYF.